One sample yielded the 25 T cell receptor beta chains listed below, sequenced in a study of T cell clones after liver transplantation. The protocol was immunoSEQ multiplex PCR, while the TCRdb copy is restricted to in-frame clones and leaves out a portion. The sample has about 4,800 clones; over 20% are singletons. Which antigens these TCRs recognize remains unknown. Sequencing of dividing CFSE-low cells from the MLR defined alloreactive TCRbeta sequences. Source material: CD4+ T cells from cultured PBMCs. All receptors come from a human patient who received a liver transplant. Some T cells could come from the graft donor.

V gene TRBV7-2 combines with J gene TRBJ2-6, with TRBD1 identical over 7 bases. J gave up 1 base and V 6 bases, and 6 bases lay outside the gene matches. The CDR3 runs 16 residues. CDR1 is SGHTA and CDR2 is FQGNSA in the germline V gene. CDR3 DNA sequence: TGTGCCAGCAGTAGACAGGGTTCTTCTGGGGCCAACGTCCTGACTTTC. It encodes CASSRQGSSGANVLTF.

J is TRBJ2-2 and V is TRBV6-1; 10 nucleotides align to TRBD2. CDR3 length: 19 residues. The germline CDR1 and CDR2 sequences are MNHNS and SASEGT. Trimming cost V 2 bases and J 1 base; bases outside gene matches: 10. The CDR3 DNA reads TGTGCCAGCAGTGAATCCCCCCGGCTAGCGGGAGAGAACACCGGGGAGCTGTTTTTT. Translating it yields CASSESPRLAGENTGELFF.

The chain recombines TRBV5-6 with TRBJ2-5; maybe TRBD1 (6 bases). The germline V gene encodes CDR1 SGHDT and CDR2 YYEEEE. This CDR3 is 13 amino acids long. V was pared by 3 bases and J by 6 bases, with 12 bases between. The CDR3 reads CASSSVGGKTQYF. CDR3 bases: TGTGCCAGCAGCTCGGTAGGGGGAAAGACCCAGTACTTC.

This chain joins TRBV7-3 and TRBJ2-5; possible D gene TRBD1, 5 bases. The germline V gene encodes CDR1 SGHTA and CDR2 FQGTGA. V lost 6 bases and J 5 bases, leaving 13 bases between the germline ends. The CDR3 has 13 amino acids. The CDR3: CASSLGPQETQYF. The CDR3 DNA reads as TGTGCCAGCAGTCTGGGGCCCCAGGAGACCCAGTACTTC.

The chain couples TRBV4-2 to TRBJ2-5, with TRBD1 matching 7 bases. J was trimmed by 3 bases and V by 5 bases; bases with no gene match: 6. Germline CDR1 is LGHNA and CDR2 is YNFKEQ. CDR3 size: 14 residues. This CDR3 is CASSRGPGEETQYF. DNA of the CDR3: TGTGCCAGCAGCAGGGGGCCTGGGGAAGAGACCCAGTACTTC.

V is TRBV19 and J is TRBJ1-4; unclear D gene. This CDR3 spans 16 amino acids. Germline V gives CDR1 LNHDA, CDR2 SQIVND (reference sequence). The V end was cut by 1 base, the J end by 0 bases, with 9 bases between. CDR3 protein: CASSIGIQTTNEKLFF. In nucleotides, the CDR3 is TGTGCCAGTAGTATAGGAATCCAGACAACTAATGAAAAACTGTTTTTT.

The gene calls are TRBV15 and TRBJ2-7; no clear D. The DNA end favors TRBJ2-4, so the J call may be wrong. Per the germline V gene, CDR1 is LNHNV and CDR2 is YYDKDF (reference sequence). The CDR3 length is 13 residues. The CDR3 here is CATSRDVQNIQYF. CDR3 nucleotides: TGTGCCACCAGCAGAGATGTACAAAACATTCAGTACTTC.

This sequence joins TRBV4-3 and TRBJ2-5; TRBD1 is a possible D gene (6 bases). Germline V gene data show CDR1 as LGHNA and CDR2 as YSLEER. Trimming took off 5 bases at V and 5 bases at J, with 15 bases between the two ends. This CDR3 is built from 14 residues. CDR3 region: CASSKSARGETQYF. In DNA form, the CDR3 reads TGCGCCAGCAGCAAATCGGCCAGGGGTGAGACCCAGTACTTC.

This rearrangement joins TRBV2 to TRBJ1-5, with D hard to call. CDR1 is SNHLY, CDR2 FYNNEI, per germline. V gave up 2 bases and J gave up 5 bases, with 10 bases separating them. The CDR3 loop spans 14 amino acids. The CDR3 nucleotides read TGTGCCAGCAGTGAATCGTCTGATGATCAGCCCCAGCATTTT. This codes for CASSESSDDQPQHF.

V usage is TRBV9 and J usage is TRBJ1-6; D is undetermined. Looked up from germline, CDR1 is SGDLS and CDR2 is YYNGEE. Trimming shortened V by 4 bases and J by 0 bases, and 14 bases separated the two germline ends. CDR3 length equals 17 residues. The CDR3 sequence is CASSPRLTSSYNSPLHF. CDR3 in DNA: TGTGCCAGCAGCCCCCGACTGACGAGCTCCTATAATTCACCCCTCCACTTT.

This sequence joins TRBV6-6 and TRBJ2-5; possibly TRBD1 or TRBD2 for D (5 bases each). This CDR3 contains 13 residues. V was shortened by 5 bases and J by 5 bases, with 12 bases between the two germline ends. Looked up from germline, CDR1 is MNHNY and CDR2 is SVGAGI (reference sequence). The CDR3 spells CASSPPWGETQYF. CDR3 DNA: TGTGCCAGCAGTCCACCCTGGGGGGAGACCCAGTACTTC.

The chain joins TRBV6-5 to TRBJ1-3; 9 positions agree with TRBD1. The CDR3 has 15 residues. The trim removed 10 bases at V and 0 bases at J, leaving 7 bases unmatched. Germline V gene data show CDR1 as MNHEY and CDR2 as SVGAGI. CDR3 residues: CATRTGAFSGNTIYF. The CDR3 bases are TGTGCCACCAGGACAGGGGCCTTCTCTGGAAACACCATATATTTT.

This clone occurred a few times. The chain couples TRBV2 to TRBJ2-2; D call uncertain. The germline V and J ends were trimmed by 7 bases and 4 bases, with 10 bases remaining between them. This CDR3 region has 13 residues. Looked up from germline, CDR1 is SNHLY and CDR2 is FYNNEI. CDR3 DNA: TGTGCCAGCAATGGAGCATTCACCGGGGAGCTGTTTTTT. Its protein product is CASNGAFTGELFF.

This clone is labeled as medium-sized. The J gene is TRBJ2-5, the V gene TRBV6-5; no firm D call. The CDR3 covers 11 residues. Trimming took 2 bases from V and 5 from J, leaving 3 bases between them. Germline CDR1 and CDR2: MNHEY and SVGAGI. The CDR3 DNA reads TGTGCCAGCAGTTACCTGGAGACCCAGTACTTC. Translating it yields CASSYLETQYF.

This sequence joins TRBV18 and TRBJ1-5; a weak D match, TRBD1 (5 bases). CDR3 size: 16 residues. Germline CDR1 and CDR2: KGHSH and LQKENI. The ends were cut back, 4 bases at V and 5 bases at J, with 18 bases in the middle. The CDR3 reads CASSLTGVGGHQPQHF. CDR3 coding DNA: TGTGCCAGCTCACTAACAGGTGTAGGTGGTCATCAGCCCCAGCATTTT. The whole variable domain, remainder taken from reference TRBV18 and TRBJ1-5, is NAGVMQNPRHLVRRRGQEARLRCSPMKGHSHVYWYRQLPEEGLKFMVYLQKENIIDESGMPKERFSAEFPKEGPSILRIQQVVRGDSAAYFCASSLTGVGGHQPQHFGDGTRLSIL.

In this sample, this clone turned up a few times. V usage is TRBV5-4 and J usage is TRBJ2-7, with D possibly matching TRBD2 (5 bases). V dropped 2 bases and J dropped 0 bases, with 6 bases sitting between them. Germline assignment: CDR1 SGHNT and CDR2 YYREEE (reference sequence). This CDR3 is 13 amino acids long. The CDR3 loop reads CASSLRGSYEQYF. The CDR3 coding sequence is TGTGCCAGCAGCTTACGGGGCTCCTACGAGCAGTACTTC. Combining the CDR3 with reference TRBV5-4 and TRBJ2-7 gives the whole variable domain ETGVTQSPTHLIKTRGQQVTLRCSSQSGHNTVSWYQQALGQGPQFIFQYYREEENGRGNFPPRFSGLQFPNYSSELNVNALELDDSALYLCASSLRGSYEQYFGPGTRLTVT.

This chain joins TRBV28 and TRBJ1-5, with a tentative D call TRBD1 (6 bases). Germline V gene lookup returns CDR1 MDHEN and CDR2 SYDVKM. The CDR3 extends over 15 amino acids. Trimming took off 5 bases at V and 4 bases at J, with 15 bases between the two ends. The DNA for the CDR3 is TGTGCCAGCAGTCCCCAGGACAGTCAAAATCAGCCCCAGCATTTT. Protein sequence: CASSPQDSQNQPQHF.

The chain employs TRBV6-1 and TRBJ2-6; no firm D call. The CDR3 loop spans 16 amino acids. Trimming took off 1 base at V and 0 bases at J, with 7 bases between the two ends. Germline V gene lookup returns CDR1 MNHNS and CDR2 SASEGT. The CDR3 nucleotides are TGTGCCAGCAGTGAAGGGGCAACCTCTGGGGCCAACGTCCTGACTTTC. Translated, it gives CASSEGATSGANVLTF.

This clone was recorded once. This chain uses TRBV4-1 with TRBJ2-7; weak D call: TRBD2 (5 bases). CDR1 is MGHRA, CDR2 YSYEKL, per germline. With 1 base removed from V and 7 bases from J, the gap between germline ends came to 11 bases. The CDR3 spans 13 residues. DNA for the CDR3: TGCGCCAGCAGCCAAGTGCGGGCCTTAGAGCAGTACTTC. Its translation: CASSQVRALEQYF.

The sample holds a few counts of this clone. The genes are TRBV27 and TRBJ1-2; D gene ambiguous. Trimming left V 3 bases short and J 8 bases short, with 13 bases between. CDR3 length equals 13 residues. Germline assignment: CDR1 MNHEY and CDR2 SMNVEV (reference sequence). The CDR3 DNA reads TGTGCCAGCAGTTTTACCCCAGCGGACGGCTACACCTTC. Protein product: CASSFTPADGYTF.

This clone was observed a handful of times. The chain joins TRBV7-2 to TRBJ2-3, with D maybe TRBD1 (5 bases). Germline loops: CDR1 SGHTA, CDR2 FQGNSA. Trimming took off 3 bases at V and 0 bases at J, with 10 bases between the two ends. This CDR3 spans 15 amino acids. CDR3 coding DNA: TGTGCCAGCAGCTTCAGGGTTGGAAGCACAGATACGCAGTATTTT. Amino acid sequence: CASSFRVGSTDTQYF.

This clone has more than one count but fewer than ten. V is TRBV9 and J is TRBJ1-4; D might be TRBD1 (6 bases). V was pared by 5 bases and J by 7 bases, with 18 bases between. This CDR3 has 15 amino acids. Per germline, CDR1 SGDLS and CDR2 YYNGEE. CDR3 DNA: TGTGCCAGCAGTCCATACCAGGGGAGTCTTGAAAAACTGTTTTTT. It translates to CASSPYQGSLEKLFF.

This clone has only a few counts. V usage is TRBV7-3 and J usage is TRBJ2-7, with 10 nucleotides matching TRBD2. V gave up 1 base and J gave up 2 bases; unmatched junction bases: 8. CDR3 length: 17 residues. The germline V gene has CDR1 SGHTA and CDR2 FQGTGA. The CDR3 DNA reads TGTGCCAGCAGCTTAAGGGCTAGCGGGAGAGAACCCTACGAGCAGTACTTC. Translation: CASSLRASGREPYEQYF. The full variable domain, with the rest looked up from reference TRBV7-3 and TRBJ2-7, is GAGVSQTPSNKVTEKGKYVELRCDPISGHTALYWYRQSLGQGPEFLIYFQGTGAADDSGLPNDRFFAVRPEGSVSTLKIQRTERGDSAVYLCASSLRASGREPYEQYFGPGTRLTVT.

This clone has more than one count but fewer than ten. The genes are TRBV9 and TRBJ2-1, with 11 positions matching TRBD2. Germline loops: CDR1 SGDLS, CDR2 YYNGEE. The V segment lost 2 bases and the J segment 6 bases; nucleotides outside the gene matches: 4. The CDR3 loop spans 15 amino acids. The CDR3 coding sequence is TGTGCCAGCAGCGTTGCGGGACTAGCGGTCAATGAGCAGTTCTTC. Its translation: CASSVAGLAVNEQFF.

This clone was counted only a few times. This sequence joins TRBV6-5 and TRBJ1-6, with D unresolved. Germline V gene data show CDR1 as MNHEY and CDR2 as SVGAGI. Trimming removed 2 bases at V and 6 bases at J, with 5 bases between. The CDR3 contains 13 residues. The CDR3 reads CASSYDGNSPLHF. The CDR3 nucleotides are TGTGCCAGCAGTTACGACGGTAATTCACCCCTCCACTTT.